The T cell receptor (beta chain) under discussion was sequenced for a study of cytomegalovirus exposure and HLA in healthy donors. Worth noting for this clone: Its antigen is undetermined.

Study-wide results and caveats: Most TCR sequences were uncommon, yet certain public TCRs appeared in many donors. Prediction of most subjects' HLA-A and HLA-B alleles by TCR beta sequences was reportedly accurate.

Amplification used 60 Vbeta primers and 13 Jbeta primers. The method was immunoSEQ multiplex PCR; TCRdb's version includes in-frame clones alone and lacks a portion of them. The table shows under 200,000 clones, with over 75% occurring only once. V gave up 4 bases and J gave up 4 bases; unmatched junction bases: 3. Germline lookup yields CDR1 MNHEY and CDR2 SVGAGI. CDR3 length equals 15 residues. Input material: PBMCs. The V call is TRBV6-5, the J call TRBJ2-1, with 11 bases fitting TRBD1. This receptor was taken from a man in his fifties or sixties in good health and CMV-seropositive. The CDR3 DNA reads TGTGCCAGCAGTTTCGGGGACAGGGGGTACAATGAGCAGTTCTTC. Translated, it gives CASSFGDRGYNEQFF.